These T cell receptor beta chains were read from a single sample in a study of cytomegalovirus exposure and HLA in healthy donors. Clones were sequenced by immunoSEQ multiplex PCR, and TCRdb holds only the in-frame ones, with some missing. The table has roughly 290,000 clones, about four fifths seen once; the top ten hold more than 0.3%. Sample: PBMCs. These TCRs come from a girl aged 2 to 10 in good health and CMV-seronegative. The CDR3 runs from the conserved cysteine through the conserved F or W. The D gene is left open where the match is weak. Not every row has a clone size; where given, it reads once, few, many or a size class.

V gene: TRBV7-8; D gene: NA; clone size: NA; J gene: TRBJ2-7; CDR3 DNA: TGTGCCAGCAGCTTAGGTGGGCAGGGGTGGGAGCAGTACTTC; CDR3 protein: CASSLGGQGWEQYF
V gene: TRBV27; D gene: TRBD1; clone size: NA; J gene: TRBJ1-2; CDR3 DNA: TGTGCCAGCAGTTTGTTCGGGACAGGACGTAACTATGGCTACACCTTC; CDR3 protein: CASSLFGTGRNYGYTF
V gene: TRBV28; D gene: TRBD1; clone size: NA; J gene: TRBJ1-2; CDR3 DNA: TGTGCCAGCAGCCTCAGGGGACAGTTCTATGGCTACACCTTC; CDR3 protein: CASSLRGQFYGYTF
V gene: TRBV27; D gene: NA; clone size: once; J gene: TRBJ2-5; CDR3 DNA: TGTGCCAGCAGCCTTCGGGGTGCGGGGATACAAGAGACCCAGTACTTC; CDR3 protein: CASSLRGAGIQETQYF
V gene: TRBV4-1; D gene: NA; clone size: NA; J gene: TRBJ2-6; CDR3 DNA: TGCGCCAGCAGCCAAGAAGGGGAGGTCGGGGCCAACGTCCTGACTTTC; CDR3 protein: CASSQEGEVGANVLTF
V gene: TRBV4-1; D gene: TRBD1; clone size: NA; J gene: TRBJ1-1; CDR3 DNA: TGCGCCAGCAGCCAAGAGTTGGGGGACCTGAGACAGGGGGGTGAAGCTTTCTTT; CDR3 protein: CASSQELGDLRQGGEAFF
V gene: TRBV7-9; D gene: NA; clone size: NA; J gene: TRBJ2-3; CDR3 DNA: TGTGCCAGCAGCGAAACGTCAAGCCACACAGATACGCAGTATTTT; CDR3 protein: CASSETSSHTDTQYF
V gene: TRBV9; D gene: NA; clone size: once; J gene: TRBJ1-2; CDR3 DNA: TGTGCCAGCAGCGTAGCGGGGGGTCCTAACTATGGCTACACCTTC; CDR3 protein: CASSVAGGPNYGYTF
V gene: TRBV27; D gene: TRBD2; clone size: once; J gene: TRBJ2-3; CDR3 DNA: TGTGCCAGCAGTCTAAGGCTTCCGGGACTAGAGTTTGCTAGCACAGATACGCAGTATTTT; CDR3 protein: CASSLRLPGLEFASTDTQYF
V gene: TRBV7-9; D gene: NA; clone size: once; J gene: TRBJ2-1; CDR3 DNA: TGTGCCAGCAGCCCGACGGGACTTTCAATTGAGCAGTTCTTC; CDR3 protein: CASSPTGLSIEQFF
V gene: TRBV5-4; D gene: NA; clone size: NA; J gene: TRBJ1-3; CDR3 DNA: TGTGCCAGCAGCTGGCTCGGGGGGGGGTCTGGAAACACCATATATTTT; CDR3 protein: CASSWLGGGSGNTIYF
V gene: TRBV5-4; D gene: NA; clone size: NA; J gene: TRBJ1-5; CDR3 DNA: TGTGCCACCAAGTTGACGGGAGAAAATCAGCCCCAGCATTTT; CDR3 protein: CATKLTGENQPQHF
V gene: TRBV5-6; D gene: NA; clone size: NA; J gene: TRBJ1-2; CDR3 DNA: TGTGCCAGCAGCTTGGACAGAAAATATGGCTACACCTTC; CDR3 protein: CASSLDRKYGYTF
V gene: TRBV12-5; D gene: TRBD1; clone size: NA; J gene: TRBJ1-2; CDR3 DNA: TGTGCTAGTGGTTTCATAGACCCCCGGGACAGCTATATTAACTATGGCTACACCTTC; CDR3 protein: CASGFIDPRDSYINYGYTF
V gene: TRBV5-1; D gene: TRBD2; clone size: once; J gene: TRBJ2-1; CDR3 DNA: TGCGCCAGCAGCGAAAGGGAGGGTGAGCAGTTCTTC; CDR3 protein: CASSEREGEQFF
V gene: TRBV2; D gene: TRBD2; clone size: NA; J gene: TRBJ2-3; CDR3 DNA: TGTGCCAGCACGTCCTCCGGGACTAGCTATAAAGGGACAGATACGCAGTATTTT; CDR3 protein: CASTSSGTSYKGTDTQYF
V gene: TRBV5-1; D gene: TRBD1; clone size: NA; J gene: TRBJ2-7; CDR3 DNA: TGCGCCAGCAGCTTGGCTGGACAGGGCCTAAACGAGCAGTACTTC; CDR3 protein: CASSLAGQGLNEQYF
V gene: TRBV6-5; D gene: NA; clone size: NA; J gene: TRBJ2-1; CDR3 DNA: TGTGCCAGCAGTTACACCGGCGGGTCCTACAATGAGCAGTTCTTC; CDR3 protein: CASSYTGGSYNEQFF
V gene: TRBV30; D gene: TRBD1; clone size: NA; J gene: TRBJ2-7; CDR3 DNA: TGTGCCTGGTCCTTACCGGGACAGGGGGCCAACGAGCAGTACTTC; CDR3 protein: CAWSLPGQGANEQYF
V gene: TRBV10-3; D gene: TRBD2; clone size: NA; J gene: TRBJ2-1; CDR3 DNA: TGTGCCATCAGCTCCCGAACGACTAGCGGAAGCTCCTACAATGAGCAGTTCTTC; CDR3 protein: CAISSRTTSGSSYNEQFF
V gene: TRBV9; D gene: NA; clone size: once; J gene: TRBJ2-3; CDR3 DNA: TGTGCCAGCAGCGTAGTAGGCACAGATACGCAGTATTTT; CDR3 protein: CASSVVGTDTQYF
V gene: TRBV9; D gene: TRBD1; clone size: NA; J gene: TRBJ2-5; CDR3 DNA: TGTGCCAGCAGCGACCGGGACAGGGCAGAGACCCAGTACTTC; CDR3 protein: CASSDRDRAETQYF
V gene: TRBV4-2; D gene: TRBD2; clone size: once; J gene: TRBJ2-7; CDR3 DNA: TGTGCCAGCAGCCAAGCCCGGGCTAGCGGCATATACGAGCAGTACTTC; CDR3 protein: CASSQARASGIYEQYF
V gene: TRBV29-1; D gene: NA; clone size: NA; J gene: TRBJ2-5; CDR3 DNA: TGCAGCGCGCCAGGGCCCCAAGAGACCCAGTACTTC; CDR3 protein: CSAPGPQETQYF
V gene: TRBV19; D gene: NA; clone size: NA; J gene: TRBJ2-7; CDR3 DNA: TGTGCCAGTAGTATTATGGGGAGCTCCTACGAGCAGTACTTC; CDR3 protein: CASSIMGSSYEQYF
V gene: TRBV6-1; D gene: NA; clone size: NA; J gene: TRBJ2-7; CDR3 DNA: TGTGCCAGCAGTGAAGGAGGAGGGGATCACCCCTACGAGCAGTACTTC; CDR3 protein: CASSEGGGDHPYEQYF